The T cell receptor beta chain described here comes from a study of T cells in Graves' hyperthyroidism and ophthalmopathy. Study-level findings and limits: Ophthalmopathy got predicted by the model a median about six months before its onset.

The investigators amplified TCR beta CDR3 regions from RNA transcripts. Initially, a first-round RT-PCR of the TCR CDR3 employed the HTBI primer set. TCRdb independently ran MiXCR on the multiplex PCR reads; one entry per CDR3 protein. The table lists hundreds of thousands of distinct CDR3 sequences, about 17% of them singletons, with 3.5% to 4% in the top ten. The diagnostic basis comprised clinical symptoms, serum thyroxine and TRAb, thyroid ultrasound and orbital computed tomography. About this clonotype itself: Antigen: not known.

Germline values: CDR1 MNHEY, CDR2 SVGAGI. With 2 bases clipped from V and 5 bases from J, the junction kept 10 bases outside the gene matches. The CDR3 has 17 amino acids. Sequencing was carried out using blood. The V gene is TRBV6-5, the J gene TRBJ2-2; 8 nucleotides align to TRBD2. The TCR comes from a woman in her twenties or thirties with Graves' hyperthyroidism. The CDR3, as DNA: TGTGCCAGCAGTTACGACGGGGGGGCGGGTCGGACCGGGGAGCTGTTTTTT. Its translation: CASSYDGGAGRTGELFF.